A selection of T cell receptor beta chains follows, all from one sample in a study of Graves' ophthalmopathy and Graves' hyperthyroidism. TCRdb used MiXCR to reprocess the multiplex PCR reads, holding one entry per CDR3 protein. This table has 260,000 or so distinct CDR3 sequences, around 50% appearing once. The specimen was peripheral blood. These receptors originate from an adult man with Graves' ophthalmopathy. CDR3s include the opening cysteine and the closing phenylalanine or tryptophan. Clone size is not always given. Where it is, it says once, few, many or a class for expanded clones.

TRBJ1-5 TRBV2 many CASSEARTGYNQPQHF
TRBJ2-5 TRBV4-1 . CASSPRPRETQYF
TRBJ1-6 TRBV5-4 . CASSLGQGSPLHF
TRBJ1-2 TRBV27 . CASSLSRDYGYTF
TRBJ2-7 TRBV14 . CASSLRKGQYSHEQYF
TRBJ1-4 TRBV20-1 . CSARDRSKGIANEKLFF
TRBJ2-7 TRBV20-1 few CSASLGGGEQYF
TRBJ2-7 TRBV29-1 . CSVSGTSGAPYEQYF
TRBJ1-2 TRBV29-1 . CSVAATLTVPLHSNYGYTF
TRBJ1-6 TRBV25-1 . CASSDWDRNNSPLHF
TRBJ1-5 TRBV2 . CASSTMAGRNQPQHF
TRBJ2-7 TRBV7-2 . CASSLSASYEQYF
TRBJ2-5 TRBV9 . CASSLGQFQETQYF
TRBJ1-1 TRBV24-1 . CATSEGAGQQNTEAFF
TRBJ2-7 TRBV7-2 . CASSLGAGQTYEQYF
TRBJ1-1 TRBV2 . CASSGTGGPYTEAFF
TRBJ2-6 TRBV9 . CASSPTGTGANVLTF
TRBJ2-7 TRBV18 . CASSPPAYEQYF
TRBJ2-7 TRBV29-1 . CSVEQIGTSYEQYF
TRBJ2-7 TRBV7-6 . CASSSQPAAHYEQYF
TRBJ2-1 TRBV29-1 once CSVVAGGPISNEQFF
TRBJ2-2 TRBV7-9 . CASSLVAGGTGNTGELFF
TRBJ2-7 TRBV6-5 . CASSSPGQRLSYEQYF
TRBJ1-2 TRBV4-2 . CASSQETGFDYGYTF
TRBJ2-5 TRBV10-1 few CASSEASGGQETQYF
TRBJ2-7 TRBV20-1 few CSARQGSNEQYF
TRBJ2-7 TRBV20-1 . CSALRDRGRYEQYF
TRBJ1-1 TRBV19 few CASSAAENTEAFF
TRBJ2-7 TRBV6-1 . CASSVQGRGQERQYF
TRBJ1-1 TRBV12-3/TRBV12-4 few CASSLPMGRNAEAFF
TRBJ2-7 TRBV9 few CASSVQAGGHEQYF
TRBJ2-7 TRBV24-1 . CATSDYRQGISEQYF
TRBJ2-2 TRBV15 . CATSKGQGEAGELFF
TRBJ1-1 TRBV12-3/TRBV12-4 . CASSYLSTANTEAFF
TRBJ2-7 TRBV20-1 few CSAERGPPYEQYF